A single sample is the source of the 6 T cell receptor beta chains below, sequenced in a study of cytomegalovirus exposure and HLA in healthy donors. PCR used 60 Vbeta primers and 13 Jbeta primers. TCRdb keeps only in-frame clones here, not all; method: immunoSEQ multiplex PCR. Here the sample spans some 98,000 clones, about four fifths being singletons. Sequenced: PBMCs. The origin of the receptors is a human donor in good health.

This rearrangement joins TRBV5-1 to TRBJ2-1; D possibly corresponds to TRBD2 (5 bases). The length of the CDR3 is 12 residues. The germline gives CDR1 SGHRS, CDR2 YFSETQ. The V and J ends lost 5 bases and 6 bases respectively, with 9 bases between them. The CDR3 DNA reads TGCGCCAGCAGTTGGGAGCCCAATGAGCAGTTCTTC. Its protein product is CASSWEPNEQFF.

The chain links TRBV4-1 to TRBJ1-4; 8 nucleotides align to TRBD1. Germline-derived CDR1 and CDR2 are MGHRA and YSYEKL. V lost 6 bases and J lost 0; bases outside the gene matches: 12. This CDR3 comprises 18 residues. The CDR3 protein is CASRVADRDLATNEKLFF. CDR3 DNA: TGCGCCAGCAGGGTAGCGGACAGGGACCTTGCAACTAATGAAAAACTGTTTTTT.

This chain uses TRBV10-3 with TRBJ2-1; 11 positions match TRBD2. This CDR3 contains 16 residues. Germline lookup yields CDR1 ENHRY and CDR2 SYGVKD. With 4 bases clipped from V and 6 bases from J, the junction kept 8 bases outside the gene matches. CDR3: CAISGTTSGGTNEQFF. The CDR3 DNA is TGTGCCATCAGTGGAACTACTAGCGGGGGAACCAATGAGCAGTTCTTC.

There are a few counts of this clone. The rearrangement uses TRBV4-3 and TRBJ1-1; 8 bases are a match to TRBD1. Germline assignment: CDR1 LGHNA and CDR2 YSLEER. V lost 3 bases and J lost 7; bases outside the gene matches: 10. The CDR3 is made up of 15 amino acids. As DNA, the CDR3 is TGCGCCAGCAGCCATGATGCGACAGGGGCAGATGAAGCTTTCTTT. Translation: CASSHDATGADEAFF.

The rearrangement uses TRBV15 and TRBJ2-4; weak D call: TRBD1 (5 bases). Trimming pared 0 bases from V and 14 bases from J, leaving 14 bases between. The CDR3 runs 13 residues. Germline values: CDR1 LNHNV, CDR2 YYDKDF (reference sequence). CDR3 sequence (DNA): TGTGCCACCAGCAGAGATTTAAGGGCAGGGAAGTACTTC. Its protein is CATSRDLRAGKYF. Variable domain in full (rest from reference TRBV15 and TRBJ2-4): DAMVIQNPRYQVTQFGKPVTLSCSQTLNHNVMYWYQQKSSQAPKLLFHYYDKDFNNEADTPDNFQSRRPNTSFCFLDIRSPGLGDTAMYLCATSRDLRAGKYFGAGTRLSVL.

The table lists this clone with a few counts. DNA for the CDR3: TGTGCCAGCAGCTCGGGACTAGCGGGGGGGAGTGAGCAGTTCTTC. This sequence encodes CASSSGLAGGSEQFF. V usage is TRBV5-4 and J usage is TRBJ2-1; 16 bases match TRBD2. V was pared by 3 bases and J by 9 bases, with 3 bases of the junction left unmatched. The CDR3 is 15 residues long. Germline V CDR1 and CDR2: SGHNT, YYREEE (reference sequence).